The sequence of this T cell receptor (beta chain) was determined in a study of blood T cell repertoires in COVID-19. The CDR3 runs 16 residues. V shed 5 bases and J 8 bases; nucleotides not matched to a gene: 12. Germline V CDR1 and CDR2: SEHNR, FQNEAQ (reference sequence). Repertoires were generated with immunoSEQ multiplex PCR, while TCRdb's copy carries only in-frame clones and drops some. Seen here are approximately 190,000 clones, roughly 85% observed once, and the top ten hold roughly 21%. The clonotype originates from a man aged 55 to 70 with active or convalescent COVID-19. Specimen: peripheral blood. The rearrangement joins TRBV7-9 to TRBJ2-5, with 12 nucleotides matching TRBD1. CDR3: CASSQPGQGARSTQYF. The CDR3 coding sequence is TGTGCCAGCAGCCAACCGGGACAGGGGGCGAGGTCAACCCAGTACTTC. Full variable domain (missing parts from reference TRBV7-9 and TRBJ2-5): DTGVSQNPRHKITKRGQNVTFRCDPISEHNRLYWYRQTLGQGPEFLTYFQNEAQLEKSRLLSDRFSAERPKGSFSTLEIQRTEQGDSAMYLCASSQPGQGARSTQYFGPGTRLLVL.